What follows is one TCR beta chain and its context. Its antigen is not identified. This record belongs to a study of T cell repertoires in aging, cancer and after chemotherapy. Study observations and caveats: The repertoire data cannot show anything about immunological memory following chemotherapy.

The template was genomic DNA from peripheral blood, not RNA. Germline CDR1 KGHSH, CDR2 LQKENI. Trimming took 2 bases from V and 1 from J; bases not matched to a gene: 2. The CDR3 totals 16 residues. TRB rearrangements spanning V, D and J were amplified using mixed TRB-A/B primers. MiXCR, applied by TCRdb to the multiplex PCR reads, yields one record per CDR3 protein. The table includes roughly 7,500 distinct CDR3 sequences, 30% detected once. This clonotype was sampled from a human donor with a blood cancer. This chain links TRBV18 with TRBJ2-3; 11 bases are a match to TRBD2. The material sequenced was blood. Here the CDR3 reads CASSPLLAGGTDTQYF. The CDR3, as DNA: TGTGCCAGCTCACCATTACTAGCGGGGGGCACAGATACGCAGTATTTT.